A selection of T cell receptor beta chains follows, all from one sample in a study of OX40 agonist ivuxolimab in advanced cancers. This table comes from immunoSEQ multiplex PCR, and its TCRdb copy is limited to in-frame clones, with some not included. This repertoire shows roughly 50,000 clones, more than 75% found once; its top ten account for 1.5% to 2%. The source was CD4+ or CD8+ T cells sorted from blood, collected in a trial of the OX40 agonist ivuxolimab. Every receptor here comes from an adult with an advanced solid tumor such as melanoma, head and neck, liver or kidney cancer. Each CDR3 is given with its conserved first and last residue. D genes are given only for firm matches. Only some rows state a clone size, as once, few, many or a class for expanded clones.

J | D | size | V | DNA | CDR3
TRBJ2-7 | . | once | TRBV27 | TGTGCCAGCAGGGAGAGGGGGACCTACGAGCAGTACTTC | CASRERGTYEQYF
TRBJ1-4 | . | . | TRBV7-7 | TGTGCCAGCAACCTCACCCTGCGACAGGTCCTAGCCTTGGATGAAAAACTGTTTTTT | CASNLTLRQVLALDEKLFF
TRBJ1-1 | . | . | TRBV6-5 | TGTGCCAGCAGCCTAACACTGAACACTGAAGCTTTCTTT | CASSLTLNTEAFF
TRBJ1-2 | . | . | TRBV28 | TGTGCCAGCAGTTCCGGATATGGCTACACCTTC | CASSSGYGYTF
TRBJ2-4 | TRBD2 | . | TRBV28 | TGTGCCAGCAGTGCCGGTGGGACTATAGCCAAAAACATTCAGTACTTC | CASSAGGTIAKNIQYF
TRBJ2-3 | TRBD1 | . | TRBV2 | TGTGCCAGCAGGAAAAGACAGGGGGCCACAGATACGCAGTATTTT | CASRKRQGATDTQYF
TRBJ2-1 | . | . | TRBV4-3 | TGCGCCAGCAGCCAAGACCCCCTCCTAGGACAGAACAATGAGCAGTTCTTC | CASSQDPLLGQNNEQFF
TRBJ2-1 | . | . | TRBV20-1 | TGCAGTGCTAGAAACGGTAATGAGCAGTTCTTC | CSARNGNEQFF
TRBJ1-2 | . | . | TRBV5-4 | TGTGCCAGCAGCTTGTACGGAGGGACTAACTATGGCTACACCTTC | CASSLYGGTNYGYTF
TRBJ1-3 | . | once | TRBV5-5 | TGTGCCAGCAGCTTAGAACCGGGACATAGAGGAAACACCATATATTTT | CASSLEPGHRGNTIYF